This T cell receptor beta chain was observed in a study of beta chain features in type 1 diabetes (dated by TCRdb to 2016 to 2019). With regard to the full study: No differences in mean age, gender distribution, total cell number or subset yield were found between patients and healthy donors. A total of roughly 100 million sorted cells were examined across all samples, and a strong correlation was observed between cell number per subset and RNA yield. In the study, TCRB repertoires of sorted circulating CD4+ T cell subsets from recently diagnosed type 1 diabetes patients were compared with those of matched healthy donors. Whereas all 30 or so donors provided naive and central memory subsets, regulatory and stem cell-like memory subsets were isolated from just 8 patients and about 8 healthy donors. Findings and caveats that apply to the study as a whole: At VDJ recombination sites, patients with type 1 diabetes made fewer insertions and deleted more nucleotides, a pattern implying thymic rearrangement abnormalities. In all four CD4+ subsets, TCRB CDR3 length was moderately but significantly shorter in type 1 diabetes patients. Because cDNA was sequenced instead of genomic DNA, activated cells with high expression could be over-represented, although the groups did not differ in activation or CD3 levels. The naive, central memory and regulatory TCRB repertoires appeared to resemble one another more closely among patients than among healthy donors. PCR may preferentially amplify shorter templates, but because patient and control samples were amplified and corrected together, any resulting skew would affect both groups equally. Because small numbers of individuals were included in the HLA sub-analyses, any influence of HLA type on TCRB rearrangement was left unresolved.

Each donor gave one peripheral blood draw, averaging roughly 100 mL, which was collected into heparinised tubes. Naive, central memory, regulatory and stem cell-like memory CD4+ T cells were sorted on a BD FACSAria II using a panel including CD45RO, CCR7, CD25, CD127, CD95 and CD27. All sorted populations exceeded 95% purity. PBMCs were isolated right away by Lymphoprep density gradient centrifugation and were stained directly, without culture. To minimize batch effects, samples were stained and sorted in pairs, one healthy donor with one patient per experiment. Of note for this clone: Its antigen remains unidentified. It has no much larger one-base neighbor in the sample; base qualities were not kept.

The High Capacity cDNA Reverse Transcription Kit was used to reverse transcribe all of the isolated RNA, meaning that expressed TCRB transcripts were what got sequenced. Naive, central memory and regulatory T cell samples underwent deep immunoSEQ sequencing, averaging approximately 3.3 million total reads per sample. After sorted cells were lysed in RLT buffer, RNA was extracted with DNase-treated RNeasy Micro or Mini kits, with the choice depending on cell number. Each cell subset was processed on its own to prevent cross-contamination, while patient and healthy donor samples were processed together. The immunoSEQ multiplex PCR was used to amplify TCRB sequences from cDNA, generating 87-bp fragments that spanned the CDR3 region. The amplicons were sequenced using the Illumina HiSeq platform. The study's own analysis went as follows. PCR bias was corrected computationally using synthetic template baselines, and reads within Hamming distance 2 were collapsed, with unmergeable singletons discarded. Reads were aligned against IMGT so that V, D and J genes, CDR3 length and insertions or deletions at six rearrangement sites could be assigned. Clonotype counts were normalized to sorted cell number within each subset before computing true diversity and Gini coefficients with the tcR R package. Repertoire sharing was quantified using the overlap coefficient calculated on TCRB nucleotide sequences. As a proxy for the pre-selection repertoire, out-of-frame TCRB sequences from naive cells were analyzed. As stored in TCRdb, this immuneACCESS dataset retains in-frame rearrangements with V and J assigned. A fraction of the clones does not appear; measured against another copy, unresolved V genes explain less than half of the discrepancy, and the remainder lacks a known reason. V and J calls and clone size are those listed in that table; D and trimming were worked out from the DNA. In all, the sample holds approximately 300,000 clones, and 8% to 13% of those were seen once. The ten largest account for about 0.015% of the sample.

As encoded in the germline V gene, CDR1 is LGHNA while CDR2 is YNFKEQ. Clipping removes 5 bases from V and 0 bases from J, with 4 as the unmatched junction base count. The cysteine opens and the phenylalanine closes a CDR3 of 15 amino acids. The DNA shown is the 45-base CDR3, in frame from base 1. This TCR was sampled from a woman between 25 and 40 years old in good health. The specimen was naive CD4+ T cells from blood. The cell subset or site label here, explained by the study, means: true naive CD4+ T cells. Recombination connected TRBV4-2 to TRBJ2-7, with 10 central nucleotides matching TRBD2. The DNA reads TGTGCCAGCAGCTCCCGACTAGCGGGCTCCTACGAGCAGTACTTC. Translated, it reads CASSSRLAGSYEQYF.